This T cell receptor (beta chain) appears in the sequencing data of a study of tumour-infiltrating T cells in Burkitt lymphoma. Whole-study context: Survival, overall and progression-free, tracked with productive clonality. General study points: Public clonotypes, several, appeared across numerous Burkitt lymphoma patients.

Germline values: CDR1 MNHNY, CDR2 SVGAGI (reference sequence). This CDR3 region has 15 residues. The ends were cut back, 0 bases at V and 4 bases at J, with 12 bases in the middle. Details on this clone: What it binds is unknown.

Produced via immunoSEQ multiplex PCR; TCRdb's table is partial and in-frame only. The repertoire has about 2,400 clones, 24% of them found once; the top ten carry over 15%. This chain connects TRBV6-6 to TRBJ1-2; no reliable D call. The clonotype was recovered from a human donor with relapsed Burkitt lymphoma. Some clones in this sample may be carry-over from other donors' samples. The sequencing sample was made of tumor tissue from a relapse. The CDR3 DNA reads TGTGCCAGCAGTTACTCGTTAGAGGATACCTATGGCTACACCTTC. Translating gives CASSYSLEDTYGYTF.